The following is a T cell receptor beta chain sequence with its context. Only in-frame clones appear in the TCRdb table, and some are missing; sequencing was by immunoSEQ multiplex PCR. The data contain more than 90,000 clones, 92% of them singletons. Germline-derived CDR1 and CDR2 are SGHNT and YYREEE (reference sequence). This CDR3 spans 13 amino acids. V shed 4 bases, J shed 13 bases, and the junction held 10 bases outside the gene matches. These data are taken from a study of T cell changes during pregnancy in multiple sclerosis. This receptor was obtained from a female donor with multiple sclerosis, enrolled in a pregnancy study. The chain recombines TRBV5-4 with TRBJ2-7; 11 bases line up with TRBD2. The material sequenced was peripheral blood, taken in the first trimester of pregnancy. The CDR3: CASSELSGRGTYF. CDR3 DNA sequence: TGTGCCAGCAGCGAACTTAGCGGGAGGGGAACCTACTTC. Supplemented by reference TRBV5-4 and TRBJ2-7, the full variable domain reads ETGVTQSPTHLIKTRGQQVTLRCSSQSGHNTVSWYQQALGQGPQFIFQYYREEENGRGNFPPRFSGLQFPNYSSELNVNALELDDSALYLCASSELSGRGTYFGPGTRLTVT.